The table lists the clone carrying this T cell receptor beta chain with a count of one. Looked up from germline, CDR1 is MNHEY and CDR2 is SMNVEV (reference sequence). The CDR3 is made up of 14 amino acids. Trimming removed 8 bases from V and 0 bases from J, with 10 bases in between. The record originates from a study of T cell changes during pregnancy in multiple sclerosis. Profiling relied on immunoSEQ multiplex PCR, and the TCRdb table lists in-frame clones only, not all of them. The table includes 50,000 or so clones, roughly nine tenths detected once. This TCR derives from a female donor with multiple sclerosis, enrolled in a pregnancy study. V and J are TRBV27 and TRBJ2-2; TRBD1 is a possible D gene (5 bases). Material: CD4+ T cells from peripheral blood mononuclear cells, obtained before pregnancy. The CDR3 DNA sequence: TGTGCCAGCGGCCAGGGTACGAACACCGGGGAGCTGTTTTTT. This encodes CASGQGTNTGELFF.